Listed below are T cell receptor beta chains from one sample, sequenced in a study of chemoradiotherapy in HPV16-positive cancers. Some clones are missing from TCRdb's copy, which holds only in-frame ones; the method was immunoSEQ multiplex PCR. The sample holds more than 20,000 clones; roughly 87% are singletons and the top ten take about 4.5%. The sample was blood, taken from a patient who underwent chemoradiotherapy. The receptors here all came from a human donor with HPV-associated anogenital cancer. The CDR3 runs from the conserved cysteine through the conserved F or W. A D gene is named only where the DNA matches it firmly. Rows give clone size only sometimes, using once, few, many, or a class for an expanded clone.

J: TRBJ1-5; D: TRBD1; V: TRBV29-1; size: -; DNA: TGCAGCGCAAATACCGGGACAGGGCCTATCGGCAATCAGCCCCTGCATTTT; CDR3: CSANTGTGPIGNQPLHF
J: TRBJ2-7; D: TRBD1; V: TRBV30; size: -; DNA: TGTGCCTGGTCGGGACAGTACTACGAGCAGTACTTC; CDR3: CAWSGQYYEQYF
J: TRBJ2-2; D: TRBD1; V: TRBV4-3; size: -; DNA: TGCGCCAGCAGCCAAGCTATCGGGACAGGGGGCGGGGAGCTGTTTTTT; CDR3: CASSQAIGTGGGELFF
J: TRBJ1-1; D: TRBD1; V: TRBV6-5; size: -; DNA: TGTGCCAGCAGTTCCTTTAGGGACAGGGGTACTGAAGCTTTCTTT; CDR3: CASSSFRDRGTEAFF
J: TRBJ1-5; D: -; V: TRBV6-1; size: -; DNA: TGTGCCAGCACTCAGGGTTATCAGCCCCAGCATTTT; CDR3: CASTQGYQPQHF
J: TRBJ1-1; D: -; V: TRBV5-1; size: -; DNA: TGCGCCAGCAGCTCCGGGAATGAAGGCACTGAAGCTTTCTTT; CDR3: CASSSGNEGTEAFF
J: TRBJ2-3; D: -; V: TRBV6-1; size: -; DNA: TGTGCCAGCAGTGAAGGGTTAGGGCTCTTCACAGATACGCAGTATTTT; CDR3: CASSEGLGLFTDTQYF
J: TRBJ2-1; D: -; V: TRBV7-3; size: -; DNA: TGTGCCAGCAGCTTGGGACCAGGCAATGAGCAGTTCTTC; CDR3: CASSLGPGNEQFF
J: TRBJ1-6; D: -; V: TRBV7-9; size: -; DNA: TGTGCCAGCAGCTTCGGGGAGGGACATTCACCCCTCCACTTT; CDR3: CASSFGEGHSPLHF
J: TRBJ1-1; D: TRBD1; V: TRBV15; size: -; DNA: TGTGCCACCAGCAGGGGGGACAGCGACCTGAACACTGAAGCTTTCTTT; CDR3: CATSRGDSDLNTEAFF
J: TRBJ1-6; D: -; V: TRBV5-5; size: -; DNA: TGTGCCAGCAGCTTGTTAGGGGAGAACTCACCCCTCCACTTT; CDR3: CASSLLGENSPLHF
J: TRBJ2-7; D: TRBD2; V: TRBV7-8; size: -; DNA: TGTGCCAGCAGCCTGCGAGGGGCGGGAGTGTACGAGCAGTACTTC; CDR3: CASSLRGAGVYEQYF
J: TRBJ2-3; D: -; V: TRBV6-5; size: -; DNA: TGTGCCAGCAGTTACTCTTTCCCTGTGGACGCCCATACGCAGTATTTT; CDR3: CASSYSFPVDAHTQYF
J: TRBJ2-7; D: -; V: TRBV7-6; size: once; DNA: TGTGCCAGCAGCTTAGGCGGGGCTGAGAGGGAGCAGTACTTC; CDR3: CASSLGGAEREQYF
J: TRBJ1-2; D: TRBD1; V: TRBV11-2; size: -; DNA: TGTGCCAGCAGCTTAGGCCCGGGACAGGGCTATGGCTACACCTTC; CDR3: CASSLGPGQGYGYTF
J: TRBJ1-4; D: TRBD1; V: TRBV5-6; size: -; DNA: TGTGCCAGCAGCTCCCTGGGGAACAGGGGGCGGCCTGAAAAACTGTTTTTT; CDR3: CASSSLGNRGRPEKLFF
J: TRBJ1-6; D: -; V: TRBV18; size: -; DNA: TGTGCCAGCTCACCATTTGAACAGGGAAATTCACCCCTCCACTTT; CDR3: CASSPFEQGNSPLHF
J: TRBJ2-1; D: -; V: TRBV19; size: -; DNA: TGTGCCAGTAGTACCTCCGTTGTGTTGGCCAATGAGCAGTTCTTC; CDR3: CASSTSVVLANEQFF
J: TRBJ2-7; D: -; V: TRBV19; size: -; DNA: TGTGCCAGTAGGGCCCCGGGTGGCTACGAGCAGTACTTC; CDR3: CASRAPGGYEQYF
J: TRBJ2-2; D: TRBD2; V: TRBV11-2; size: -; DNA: TGTGCCAGCAGCATAACTAGCGGGTACACCGGGGAGCTGTTTTTT; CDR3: CASSITSGYTGELFF
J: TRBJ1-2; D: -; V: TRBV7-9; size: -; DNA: TGTGCCAGCAGCGTCGGGGGAAACTATGGCTACACCTTC; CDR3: CASSVGGNYGYTF
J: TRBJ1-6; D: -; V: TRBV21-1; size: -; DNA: TGTGCCAGCAGCAACGGCAGGGGGGATAATTCACCCCTCCACTTT; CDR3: CASSNGRGDNSPLHF